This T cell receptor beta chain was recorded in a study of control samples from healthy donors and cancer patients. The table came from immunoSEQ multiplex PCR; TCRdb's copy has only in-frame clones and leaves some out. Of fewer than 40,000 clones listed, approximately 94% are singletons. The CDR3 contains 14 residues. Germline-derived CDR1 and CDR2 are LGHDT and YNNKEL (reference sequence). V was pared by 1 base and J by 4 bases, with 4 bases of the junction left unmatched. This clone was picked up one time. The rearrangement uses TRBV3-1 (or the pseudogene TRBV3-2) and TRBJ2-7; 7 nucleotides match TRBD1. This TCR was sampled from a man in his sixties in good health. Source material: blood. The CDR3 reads CASSQGTGPYEQYF. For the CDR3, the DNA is TGTGCCAGCAGCCAAGGGACAGGTCCATACGAGCAGTACTTC.